Each of the 14 T cell receptor beta chains below was sequenced from the same sample in a study of CD8+ T cells in alopecia areata (dated by TCRdb to 2016 to 2019). Interpreted using the paper, the time point label stands for: around 28 days on oral tofacitinib. The treatment or condition label, read with the paper, signifies: oral pan-JAK inhibitor, 5-10 mg twice daily. Library preparation used the immunoSEQ multiplex PCR assay. To provide template for TCR sequencing, every sample had RNA extracted and reverse transcribed into cDNA. The immuneACCESS repertoire file appears here via TCRdb, limited to in-frame rearrangements. These files lack a portion of the clones; in checked studies, under half of the deficit traces to unresolved V genes, and the cause of the others is not known. Across this sample there are about 74,000 clones, with 25% to 35% seen only once. The top ten clones comprise 14% to 15% of the sample.

The sequencing used CD8+ T cells sorted from blood, collected at week 4, from a patient treated with tofacitinib. These receptors all come from a human donor with alopecia areata.

There are many counts of this clone. This sequence joins TRBV5-5 and TRBJ2-1; D remains unclear. Germline V gives CDR1 SGHKS, CDR2 YYEKEE (reference sequence). The CDR3 length is 12 residues. The V gene lost 0 bases and the J gene lost 9 bases, with 7 bases spanning the gap. CDR3 coding DNA: TGTGCCAGCAGCTTGGTAGGGCCTGAGCAGTTCTTC. The encoded protein is CASSLVGPEQFF.

J is TRBJ1-2 and V is TRBV29-1; D not resolved. Trimming cost V 6 bases and J 0 bases, with 8 bases left between them. The germline gives CDR1 SQVTM, CDR2 ANQGSEA. The length of the CDR3 is 12 residues. As DNA, the CDR3 is TGCAGCGTAGCCCCTCCTAACTATGGCTACACCTTC. Encoded protein: CSVAPPNYGYTF.

This clone came up a few times. The genes are TRBV5-1 and TRBJ2-5, with unresolved D. This CDR3 is 15 amino acids long. V lost 1 base, J lost 0 bases, and 10 bases lay in between. Looked up from germline, CDR1 is SGHRS and CDR2 is YFSETQ. The DNA for the CDR3 is TGCGCCAGCAGCTTGAGCCTGGGGTACCAAGAGACCCAGTACTTC. It translates to CASSLSLGYQETQYF.

In this sample, this clone turned up a few times. This chain connects TRBV11-2 to TRBJ2-5, with 8 bases aligning to TRBD2. The trim removed 5 bases at V and 5 bases at J, leaving 19 bases unmatched. Per the germline V gene, CDR1 is SGHAT and CDR2 is FQNNGV. The CDR3 is 18 residues long. DNA of the CDR3: TGTGCCAGCAGCCCGCCCAGGGAGGAGCGGGAGTTTGAGGAGACCCAGTACTTC. Protein: CASSPPREEREFEETQYF.

This clone is classed as medium-sized (0.01 to 0.1%). The sample has other DNA sequences that encode this CDR3 too. In DNA form, the CDR3 reads TGCGCCAGCAGCCAAGGGCTAGCGGACTACAATGAGCAGTTCTTC. Translating it yields CASSQGLADYNEQFF. The V and J genes are TRBV4-1 and TRBJ2-1; 7 bases match TRBD2. The CDR3 loop spans 15 amino acids. The V and J ends lost 1 base and 3 bases, in that order; junction bases with no gene match: 3. Germline CDR1 and CDR2: MGHRA and YSYEKL.

In this sample, this clone turned up a few times. V gene TRBV29-1 combines with J gene TRBJ2-5; D possibly corresponds to TRBD1 (5 bases). The CDR3 has 16 amino acids. CDR1 SQVTM and CDR2 ANQGSEA come from the germline V gene. Trimming removed 3 bases from V and 3 bases from J, with 20 bases in between. CDR3 sequence reads: CSVDFDPGHFEETQYF. The CDR3 DNA is TGCAGCGTTGACTTTGATCCAGGGCATTTCGAAGAGACCCAGTACTTC.

The V gene is TRBV6-5, the J gene TRBJ2-3, with D possibly being TRBD1 (5 bases). Trimming pared 2 bases from V and 4 bases from J, leaving 10 bases between. Germline V gene data show CDR1 as MNHEY and CDR2 as SVGAGI. The CDR3 contains 14 residues. Written as DNA, the CDR3 is TGTGCCAGCAGTTACGGGGCTATGGCAGATACGCAGTATTTT. Translating it yields CASSYGAMADTQYF.

This clone was detected a few times. The chain recombines TRBV7-9 with TRBJ2-7; 7 bases align to TRBD2. Per the germline V gene, CDR1 is SEHNR and CDR2 is FQNEAQ (reference sequence). CDR3 length: 16 residues. The V segment lost 6 bases and the J segment 6 bases; nucleotides outside the gene matches: 17. The CDR3 here is CASSPTPGPGRAEQYF. The DNA of the CDR3 is TGTGCCAGCAGTCCTACCCCGGGTCCAGGGAGGGCCGAGCAGTACTTC. Together with reference TRBV7-9 and TRBJ2-7, the CDR3 gives the full variable domain: DTGVSQNPRHKITKRGQNVTFRCDPISEHNRLYWYRQTLGQGPEFLTYFQNEAQLEKSRLLSDRFSAERPKGSFSTLEIQRTEQGDSAMYLCASSPTPGPGRAEQYFGPGTRLTVT.

This clone has a handful of counts. The chain combines TRBV27 with TRBJ1-2; TRBD1 is a possible D gene (5 bases). V lost 5 bases and J 8 bases, leaving 18 bases between the germline ends. Germline-derived CDR1 and CDR2 are MNHEY and SMNVEV (reference sequence). The CDR3 is 14 amino acids. CDR3 in amino acids: CASSPGTGLLGYTF. CDR3 DNA: TGTGCCAGCAGTCCAGGGACCGGCCTTCTCGGCTACACCTTC.

This clone was detected only a few times. The J gene is TRBJ2-7, the V gene TRBV7-6; the D is unclear. CDR1 SGHVS and CDR2 FNYEAQ come from the germline V gene. This CDR3 comprises 12 residues. Deletions cut 5 bases from V and 5 bases from J, with 10 bases between. The CDR3 sequence: CASSPRHHEQYF. DNA for the CDR3: TGTGCCAGCAGCCCGAGACACCACGAGCAGTACTTC.

The V call is TRBV27, the J call TRBJ1-2; D remains unclear. This CDR3 spans 10 amino acids. Per the germline V gene, CDR1 is MNHEY and CDR2 is SMNVEV (reference sequence). V shed 1 base and J shed 6 bases, with 0 bases lying between them. The CDR3 DNA follows: TGTGCCAGCAGTTTATATGGCTACACCTTC. It codes for CASSLYGYTF.

This clone showed up just a few times. This chain links TRBV30 with TRBJ2-3; unclear D gene. Germline CDR1 reads GTSNPN; CDR2 reads SVGIG (reference sequence). V was clipped by 4 bases and J by 0 bases, with 11 bases between them. The CDR3 sequence is 14 residues long. CDR3 DNA: TGTGCCTGGACGGCCGTCTCTAGCACAGATACGCAGTATTTT. Amino acids: CAWTAVSSTDTQYF.

This clone is a singleton in its sample. The same CDR3 arises from other DNA sequences in this sample as well. The genes are TRBV11-2 and TRBJ2-7; weak D call: TRBD1 (6 bases). The germline gives CDR1 SGHAT, CDR2 FQNNGV. Deletions cut 5 bases from V and 4 bases from J, with 12 bases between. This CDR3 is built from 13 residues. CDR3 protein: CASSLAGVYEQYF. The CDR3 nucleotides read TGTGCCAGCAGCCTCGCAGGGGTATACGAGCAGTACTTC.

In its sample, this clone was seen many times. The chain uses TRBV7-9 and TRBJ2-2, with TRBD2 matching over 11 bases. Germline-derived CDR1 and CDR2 are SEHNR and FQNEAQ (reference sequence). The V and J ends lost 5 bases and 3 bases, in that order; junction bases with no gene match: 5. The CDR3 is made up of 16 amino acids. The CDR3 DNA sequence: TGTGCCAGCAGCACGACTAGCGGGAAGGACACCGGGGAGCTGTTTTTT. Translated, it gives CASSTTSGKDTGELFF.